A single sample gave rise to the 3 T cell receptor beta chains below, sequenced in a study of blood T cell repertoires in COVID-19. TCRdb keeps only in-frame clones here, not all; method: immunoSEQ multiplex PCR. The sample yields roughly 150,000 clones, roughly 87% seen once. Specimen: PBMCs or T cells enriched from blood (not recorded which). The source of these receptors is a woman between 40 and 50 years old who had been exposed to COVID-19.

In this sample, this clone turned up once. The chain uses TRBV6-2 or TRBV6-3 and TRBJ2-7; possibly TRBD1 for D (5 bases). Trimming stripped 2 bases from V and 3 bases from J, with 17 bases between. This CDR3 spans 16 amino acids. Germline V gene data show CDR1 as MNHEY and CDR2 as SVGEGT. Here the CDR3 reads CASSYDQGVPHYEQYF. CDR3 nucleotide sequence: TGTGCCAGCAGTTACGACCAGGGTGTCCCCCACTACGAGCAGTACTTC.

The rearrangement joins TRBV6-5 to TRBJ1-2, with 9 nucleotides matching TRBD1. The germline gives CDR1 MNHEY, CDR2 SVGAGI. The CDR3 consists of 15 residues. Trimming at V came to 6 bases and at J to 2 bases, leaving 7 bases not matched to a gene. The DNA of the CDR3 is TGTGCCAGCAGAGTTGGACAGGGGACCAACTATGGCTACACCTTC. Translating gives CASRVGQGTNYGYTF.

Comments on this clone: This same CDR3 is encoded by further DNA sequences in the sample. This chain links TRBV5-1 with TRBJ1-2; the match to TRBD1 covers 9 bases. Germline V gene sequence: CDR1 SGHRS, CDR2 YFSETQ. This CDR3 comprises 15 residues. V shed 4 bases, J shed 2 bases, and the junction held 6 bases outside the gene matches. The CDR3 protein is CASSPVTGGNYGYTF. DNA of the CDR3: TGCGCCAGCAGCCCTGTCACAGGGGGCAACTATGGCTACACCTTC.